This TCR beta chain was recovered during a study of blood T cell repertoires in COVID-19. The CDR3 length is 12 residues. Germline V gene data show CDR1 as LNHDA and CDR2 as SQIVND (reference sequence). V was trimmed by 5 bases and J by 8 bases, leaving 12 bases between them. This clone turned up a few times. How the authors handled the data: Estimates of nucleated cell counts were drawn from the amplification of reference gene primers. The data were produced by immunoSEQ multiplex PCR, yet TCRdb's version contains in-frame clones alone and is incomplete. That table gives V, J and clone size, and the DNA gave D and trimming. The data show fewer than 200,000 clones, less than 85% seen once.

Sample: peripheral blood. The chain couples TRBV19 to TRBJ1-2; tentative D call: TRBD1 (5 bases). This sequence was found in an elderly woman with acute or convalescent COVID-19. As DNA, the CDR3 is TGTGCCAGTAGTCACCAGGGCGGAGGCTACACCTTC. Protein product: CASSHQGGGYTF. The full variable domain, completed using reference TRBV19 and TRBJ1-2, is DGGITQSPKYLFRKEGQNVTLSCEQNLNHDAMYWYRQDPGQGLRLIYYSQIVNDFQKGDIAEGYSVSREKKESFPLTVTSAQKNPTAFYLCASSHQGGGYTFGSGTRLTVV.